Listed below are T cell receptor beta chains from one sample, sequenced in a study of cytomegalovirus exposure and HLA in healthy donors. Clones were sequenced by immunoSEQ multiplex PCR, and TCRdb holds only the in-frame ones, with some missing. The table includes 85,000 to 130,000 clones, 75% detected once. Sequencing was carried out using PBMCs. Receptor source: a male donor in good health and CMV-seropositive. Each CDR3 is given with its conserved first and last residue. The order of the fields is V gene, clone size, D gene, J gene, CDR3 protein, CDR3 DNA. A D gene is named only where the DNA matches it firmly. Only part of the rows carry a size: once, few, many, or a class if the clone is expanded.

>TRBV5-1|.|.|TRBJ2-7
CASRLGAGGGRATYEQYF
TGCGCCAGCAGGTTGGGGGCCGGGGGAGGGCGGGCTACCTACGAGCAGTACTTC
>TRBV27|few|.|TRBJ2-7
CASSFWRDSHEYF
TGTGCCAGCAGCTTTTGGCGGGACTCTCATGAGTACTTC
>TRBV19|.|.|TRBJ1-4
CASSTQGGPNEKLFF
TGTGCCAGTAGTACCCAGGGAGGGCCTAATGAAAAACTGTTTTTT
>TRBV7-9|few|.|TRBJ2-3
CASSPRPLTDTQYF
TGTGCCAGCAGCCCCAGGCCCCTAACAGATACGCAGTATTTT
>TRBV5-1|once|.|TRBJ1-6
CASRDGRNSPLHF
TGCGCCAGCAGGGACGGGAGAAATTCACCCCTCCACTTT
>TRBV5-6|.|.|TRBJ1-5
CASSLGQINQPQHF
TGTGCCAGCAGCTTGGGCCAGATCAATCAGCCCCAGCATTTT
>TRBV5-4|.|.|TRBJ2-7
CASHSPYEQYF
TGTGCCAGCCACTCCCCTTACGAGCAGTACTTC
>TRBV9|.|.|TRBJ2-2
CASSPSAGSTGELFF
TGTGCCAGCAGCCCAAGCGCGGGTAGTACCGGGGAGCTGTTTTTT
>TRBV15|.|.|TRBJ2-5
CATSEQGGETQYF
TGTGCCACCAGCGAACAGGGCGGGGAGACCCAGTACTTC
>TRBV2|.|TRBD1|TRBJ1-5
CASSEGTGNHQPQHF
TGTGCCAGCAGTGAAGGGACAGGGAACCATCAGCCCCAGCATTTT
>TRBV5-1|.|TRBD1|TRBJ2-3
CASSSGDREGTDTQYF
TGCGCCAGCAGTTCCGGGGACAGGGAGGGGACAGATACGCAGTATTTT
>TRBV30|once|TRBD2|TRBJ2-3
CAWSVQRLADTDTQYF
TGTGCCTGGAGTGTACAGAGACTAGCGGACACAGATACGCAGTATTTT
>TRBV28|.|TRBD1|TRBJ1-1
CASSEQGGSEAFF
TGTGCCAGCAGTGAACAGGGGGGAAGTGAAGCTTTCTTT
>TRBV7-9|.|TRBD1|TRBJ1-2
CASSFGTGGNYGYTF
TGTGCCAGCAGCTTTGGGACAGGGGGTAACTATGGCTACACCTTC
>TRBV27|.|TRBD1|TRBJ2-7
CASSLSGTGVFREQYF
TGTGCCAGCAGTTTGTCCGGGACAGGGGTCTTCCGGGAGCAGTACTTC
>TRBV4-3|.|.|TRBJ2-2
CASSQDTRTGENTGELFF
TGCGCCAGCAGCCAAGATACGAGAACAGGAGAGAACACCGGGGAGCTGTTTTTT
>TRBV19|.|TRBD1|TRBJ2-5
CASSARTGQVQETQYF
TGTGCCAGTAGTGCGCGGACAGGGCAAGTCCAAGAGACCCAGTACTTC
>TRBV6-5|few|TRBD2|TRBJ2-1
CASSYSLAGGLFF
TGTGCCAGCAGTTACTCGCTAGCGGGGGGGCTGTTCTTC
>TRBV5-6|.|TRBD1|TRBJ1-1
CASSLSGTGGKAFF
TGTGCCAGCAGCCTATCCGGGACAGGGGGCAAAGCTTTCTTT
>TRBV5-6|.|.|TRBJ2-7
CASSFRDTMEQYF
TGTGCCAGCAGCTTCCGGGACACAATGGAGCAGTACTTC
>TRBV30|.|.|TRBJ2-3
CAWSGRGGAVDTQYF
TGTGCCTGGAGTGGGCGCGGTGGGGCGGTGGATACGCAGTATTTT
>TRBV4-1|.|.|TRBJ2-7
CASSQGRGLTYEQYF
TGCGCCAGCAGCCAAGGGAGGGGCCTAACCTACGAGCAGTACTTC
>TRBV5-4|.|.|TRBJ2-5
CASSGGLKTETQYF
TGTGCCAGCAGCGGAGGACTTAAAACAGAGACCCAGTACTTC
>TRBV6-1|.|.|TRBJ2-5
CASSVYRAQETQYF
TGTGCCAGCAGTGTATACAGGGCCCAAGAGACCCAGTACTTC
>TRBV5-1|.|.|TRBJ1-3
CASSLSPGYSGNTIYF
TGCGCCAGCAGCTTGTCCCCAGGGTACTCTGGAAACACCATATATTTT
>TRBV20-1|.|.|TRBJ1-1
CSVRENTEAFF
TGCAGTGTCAGGGAGAACACTGAAGCTTTCTTT
>TRBV4-3|few|.|TRBJ1-3
CASSYDRSSGNTIYF
TGCGCCAGCAGCTACGACAGGTCCTCTGGAAACACCATATATTTT
>TRBV13|.|TRBD1|TRBJ1-1
CASSLFTGESEAFF
TGTGCCAGCAGCTTATTCACAGGGGAATCTGAAGCTTTCTTT